The 15 T cell receptor beta chains in this list originate from one sample, sequenced in a study of blood T cell repertoires in COVID-19 (dated by TCRdb to about 2020). The library was prepared using the immunoSEQ multiplex PCR assay. Sourced from immuneACCESS, this table was stored by TCRdb with only in-frame sequences that have V and J called. A share of the clones is absent; for the studies checked, an unresolved V gene accounts for under half, and the remainder has no known explanation. The sample table shows 60,000 or so clones, and around 85% are seen once. The top ten clones comprise roughly 18% of the sample. Source material: peripheral blood. These receptors all stem from a human donor in a cohort sampled during active COVID-19.

This chain joins TRBV2 and TRBJ2-7; no firm D call. In germline, CDR1 is SNHLY, CDR2 FYNNEI. Trimming stripped 5 bases from V and 4 bases from J, with 15 bases between. The CDR3 spans 14 residues. The CDR3 nucleotides are TGTGCCAGCAGTCCTCAGACGGGTCGGTACGAGCAGTACTTC. Translating gives CASSPQTGRYEQYF.

CDR3 in DNA: TGTGCCAGCAGCTTTGAGGTTAGGAACTACGAGCAGTACTTC. Protein: CASSFEVRNYEQYF. The J gene is TRBJ2-7, the V gene TRBV5-4; no reliable D call. Germline CDR1 reads SGHNT; CDR2 reads YYREEE (reference sequence). V was clipped by 2 bases and J by 3 bases, with 12 bases between them. The CDR3 spans 14 residues.

CDR3 nucleotides: TGTGCCAGCAGGCCCCGGGACAGGCACTACAATGAGCAGTTCTTC. Amino acid sequence: CASRPRDRHYNEQFF. V usage is TRBV2 and J usage is TRBJ2-1; 8 positions agree with TRBD1. V dropped 6 bases and J dropped 3; count of bases not matched to a gene: 7. The CDR3 is 15 residues long. CDR1 and CDR2 (germline): SNHLY, FYNNEI. Drawing the rest from reference TRBV2 and TRBJ2-1, the complete variable domain is EPEVTQTPSHQVTQMGQEVILRCVPISNHLYFYWYRQILGQKVEFLVSFYNNEISEKSEIFDDQFSVERPDGSNFTLKIRSTKLEDSAMYFCASRPRDRHYNEQFFGPGTRLTVL.

This clone was observed a single time. The rearrangement links TRBV4-3 to TRBJ2-1; 11 bases are a match to TRBD2. The ends lost 2 bases at V and 0 bases at J; junction bases unmatched: 0. In germline, CDR1 is LGHNA, CDR2 YSLEER. The CDR3 sequence is 16 residues long. The CDR3 DNA reads as TGCGCCAGCAGCCAACTAGCGGGGGGCTCCTACAATGAGCAGTTCTTC. Translating gives CASSQLAGGSYNEQFF.

This chain joins TRBV21-1 and TRBJ2-2; the table names TRBD1, a call not compared with the DNA. TRBV21-1 is a pseudogene locus. The CDR3 consists of 13 residues. In DNA, the CDR3 is TGTGCCAGCAGCGGGGCAGACACCGGGGAGCTGTTTTTT. Encoded protein: CASSGADTGELFF.

The rearrangement uses TRBV6-5 and TRBJ1-2; 8 bases match TRBD1. This CDR3 comprises 14 residues. Germline CDR1 is MNHEY and CDR2 is SVGAGI. Unmatched junction bases numbered 13, after V lost 9 bases and J lost 7 bases. CDR3 sequence: CASNRQGLIFGYTF. Written as DNA, the CDR3 is TGTGCCAGTAACCGACAGGGGTTAATCTTTGGCTACACCTTC.

This clone is a singleton in its sample. V and J are TRBV6-1 and TRBJ2-2; 8 bases are shared with TRBD1. From germline, CDR1 is MNHNS and CDR2 SASEGT. Losses at the gene ends were 2 bases for V and 4 bases for J; bases not matched to a gene: 12. This CDR3 spans 18 amino acids. The CDR3 loop is CASSEIVGGQGATGELFF. The CDR3 coding sequence is TGTGCCAGCAGTGAAATTGTTGGAGGTCAGGGGGCCACCGGGGAGCTGTTTTTT.

This rearrangement joins TRBV7-2 to TRBJ2-7; D possibly corresponds to TRBD1 (6 bases). CDR1 is SGHTA and CDR2 is FQGNSA in the germline V gene. This CDR3 contains 12 residues. V gave up 5 bases and J gave up 4 bases, with 9 bases separating them. The CDR3 nucleotides are TGTGCCAGCAGCCCGACAGGATACGAGCAGTACTTC. Encoded protein: CASSPTGYEQYF.

This clone was seen only a few times. The rearrangement links TRBV2 to TRBJ2-2, with 8 bases fitting TRBD1. CDR3 length: 15 residues. With V trimmed by 6 bases and J by 1 base, 4 bases remained unmatched. The germline V gene encodes CDR1 SNHLY and CDR2 FYNNEI. The chain's CDR3 is CASSPTGENTGELFF. In nucleotides, the CDR3 is TGTGCCAGCAGCCCGACAGGGGAGAACACCGGGGAGCTGTTTTTT.

The CDR3 DNA follows: TGTGCCATCAGTGAAGCAGGTCCTTCTGAAGCTTTCTTT. This gives the protein CAISEAGPSEAFF. The V and J genes are TRBV10-3 and TRBJ1-1; no clear D. The CDR3 is 13 amino acids. V lost 3 bases, J lost 6 bases, and 11 bases lay in between. CDR1 and CDR2 (germline): ENHRY, SYGVKD.

This chain uses TRBV11-1 with TRBJ2-7; D gene uncertain. The CDR3 runs to 13 residues. V lost 0 bases and J 6 bases, leaving 9 bases between the germline ends. CDR1 is SGHAT, CDR2 FQDESV, per germline (reference sequence). The CDR3 DNA reads TGTGCCAGCAGCTTAGCCGGCGGAAGCGAGCAGTACTTC. Its translation: CASSLAGGSEQYF.

The chain uses TRBV14 and TRBJ2-3, with a weak D call TRBD2 (6 bases). V lost 4 bases and J 6 bases, leaving 14 bases between the germline ends. Per germline, CDR1 SGHDN and CDR2 FVKESK. The CDR3 contains 14 residues. In DNA form, the CDR3 reads TGTGCCAGCAGCCGGGACTTAGCGTGGGATACGCAGTATTTT. This codes for CASSRDLAWDTQYF.

This clone was seen only a few times. The CDR3 loop reads CASSYAQGPDSPLHF. CDR3 nucleotide sequence: TGTGCCAGCAGTTACGCGCAGGGGCCTGATTCACCCCTCCACTTT. The J gene is TRBJ1-6, the V gene TRBV6-5; D possibly corresponds to TRBD1 (6 bases). V lost 2 bases and J 8 bases, leaving 13 bases between the germline ends. CDR1 is MNHEY, CDR2 SVGAGI, per germline. The CDR3 totals 15 residues.

The chain recombines TRBV4-3 with TRBJ2-5; 8 nucleotides agree with TRBD1. The CDR3 spans 15 residues. The germline gives CDR1 LGHNA, CDR2 YSLEER. Trimming cost V 3 bases and J 0 bases; bases outside gene matches: 3. CDR3 region: CASSHTTGDQETQYF. As DNA, the CDR3 is TGCGCCAGCAGCCACACGACAGGGGACCAAGAGACCCAGTACTTC.

In its sample, this clone was seen once. V and J are TRBV5-1 and TRBJ2-3, with D possibly TRBD2 on 6 matching bases. CDR1 and CDR2 (germline): SGHRS, YFSETQ. Trimming pared 0 bases from V and 1 base from J, leaving 12 bases between. This CDR3 region has 16 residues. CDR3 in DNA: TGCGCCAGCAGCTTGGCCATGTCTAGCGGCACAGATACGCAGTATTTT. Amino acids: CASSLAMSSGTDTQYF.